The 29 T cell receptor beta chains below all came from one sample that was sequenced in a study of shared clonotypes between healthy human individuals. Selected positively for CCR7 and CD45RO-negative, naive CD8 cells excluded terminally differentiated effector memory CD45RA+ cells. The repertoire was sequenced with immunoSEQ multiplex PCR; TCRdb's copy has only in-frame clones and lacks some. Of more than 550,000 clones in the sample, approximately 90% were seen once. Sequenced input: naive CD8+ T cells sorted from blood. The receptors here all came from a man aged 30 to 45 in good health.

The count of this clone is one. CDR3 bases: TGTGCCAGTAGTATGGAGGGGCCCTCCGACTCCTACGAGCAGTACTTC. This encodes CASSMEGPSDSYEQYF. The chain combines TRBV19 with TRBJ2-7; tentatively, D is TRBD2 (6 bases). Trimming left V 3 bases short and J 0 bases short, with 15 bases between. The CDR3 has 16 amino acids. Looked up from germline, CDR1 is LNHDA and CDR2 is SQIVND (reference sequence).

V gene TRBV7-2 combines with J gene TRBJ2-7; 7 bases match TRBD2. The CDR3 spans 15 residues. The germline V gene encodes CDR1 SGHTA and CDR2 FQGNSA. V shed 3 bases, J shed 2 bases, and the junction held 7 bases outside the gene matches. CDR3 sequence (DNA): TGTGCCAGCAGCTTGACGCGGGAGAACCCCTACGAGCAGTACTTC. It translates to CASSLTRENPYEQYF.

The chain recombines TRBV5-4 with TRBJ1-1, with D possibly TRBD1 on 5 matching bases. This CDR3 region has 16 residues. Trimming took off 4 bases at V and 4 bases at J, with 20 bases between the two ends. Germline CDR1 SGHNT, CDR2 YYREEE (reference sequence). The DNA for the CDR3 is TGTGCCAGCAGCCCTTCGCGGGACCGTCGCGGCACTGAAGCTTTCTTT. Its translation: CASSPSRDRRGTEAFF. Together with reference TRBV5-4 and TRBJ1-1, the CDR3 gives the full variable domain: ETGVTQSPTHLIKTRGQQVTLRCSSQSGHNTVSWYQQALGQGPQFIFQYYREEENGRGNFPPRFSGLQFPNYSSELNVNALELDDSALYLCASSPSRDRRGTEAFFGQGTRLTVV.

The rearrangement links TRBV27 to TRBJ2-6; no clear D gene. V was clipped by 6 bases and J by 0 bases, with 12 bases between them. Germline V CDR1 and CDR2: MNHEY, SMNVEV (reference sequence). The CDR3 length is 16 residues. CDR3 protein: CASRALGISGANVLTF. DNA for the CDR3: TGTGCCAGCAGAGCGCTAGGGATCTCTGGGGCCAACGTCCTGACTTTC.

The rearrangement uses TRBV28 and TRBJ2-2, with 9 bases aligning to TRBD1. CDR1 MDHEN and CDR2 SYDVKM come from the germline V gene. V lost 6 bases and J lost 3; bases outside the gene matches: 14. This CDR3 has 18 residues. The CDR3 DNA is TGTGCCAGCAGACTTGTCTTCCGGGACAGGGAGGACACCGGGGAGCTGTTTTTT. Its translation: CASRLVFRDREDTGELFF. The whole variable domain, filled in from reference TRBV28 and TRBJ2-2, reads DVKVTQSSRYLVKRTGEKVFLECVQDMDHENMFWYRQDPGLGLRLIYFSYDVKMKEKGDIPEGYSVSREKKERFSLILESASTNQTSMYLCASRLVFRDREDTGELFFGEGSRLTVL.

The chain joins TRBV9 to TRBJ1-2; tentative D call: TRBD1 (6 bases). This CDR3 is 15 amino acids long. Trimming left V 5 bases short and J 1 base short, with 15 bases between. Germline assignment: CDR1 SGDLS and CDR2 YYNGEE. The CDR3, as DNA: TGTGCCAGCAGTCCACCGACAGGAGTTAACTATGGCTACACCTTC. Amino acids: CASSPPTGVNYGYTF.

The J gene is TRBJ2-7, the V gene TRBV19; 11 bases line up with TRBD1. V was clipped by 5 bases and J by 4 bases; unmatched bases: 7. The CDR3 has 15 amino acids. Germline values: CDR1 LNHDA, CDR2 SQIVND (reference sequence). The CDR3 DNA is TGTGCCAGTAGTGCGGGGACAGGGGGTGTATACGAGCAGTACTTC. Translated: CASSAGTGGVYEQYF.

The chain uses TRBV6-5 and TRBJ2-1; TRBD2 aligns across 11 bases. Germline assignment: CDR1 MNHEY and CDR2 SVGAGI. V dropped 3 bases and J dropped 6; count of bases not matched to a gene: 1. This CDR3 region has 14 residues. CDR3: CASSYGTSGNEQFF. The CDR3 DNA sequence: TGTGCCAGCAGTTATGGGACTAGCGGCAATGAGCAGTTCTTC.

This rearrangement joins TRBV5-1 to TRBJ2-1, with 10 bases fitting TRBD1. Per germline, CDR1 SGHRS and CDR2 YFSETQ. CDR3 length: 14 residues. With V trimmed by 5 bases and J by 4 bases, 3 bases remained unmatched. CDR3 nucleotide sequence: TGCGCCAGCAGGGGGACAGGGGAGTACAATGAGCAGTTCTTC. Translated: CASRGTGEYNEQFF.

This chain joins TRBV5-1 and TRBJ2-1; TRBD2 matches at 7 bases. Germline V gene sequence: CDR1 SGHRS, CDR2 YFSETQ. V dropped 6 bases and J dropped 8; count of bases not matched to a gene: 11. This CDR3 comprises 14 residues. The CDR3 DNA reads TGCGCCAGCAACTCGGGGGGAGGGCTGGATGAGCAGTTCTTC. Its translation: CASNSGGGLDEQFF. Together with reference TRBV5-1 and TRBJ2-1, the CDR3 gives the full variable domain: KAGVTQTPRYLIKTRGQQVTLSCSPISGHRSVSWYQQTPGQGLQFLFEYFSETQRNKGNFPGRFSGRQFSNSRSEMNVSTLELGDSALYLCASNSGGGLDEQFFGPGTRLTVL.

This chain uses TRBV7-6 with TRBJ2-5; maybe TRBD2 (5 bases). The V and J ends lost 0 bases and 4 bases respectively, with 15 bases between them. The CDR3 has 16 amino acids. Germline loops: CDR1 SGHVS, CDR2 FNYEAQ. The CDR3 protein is CASSLAFTGERETQYF. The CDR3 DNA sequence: TGTGCCAGCAGCTTAGCGTTTACCGGGGAACGAGAGACCCAGTACTTC. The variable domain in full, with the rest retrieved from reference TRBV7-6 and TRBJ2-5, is GAGVSQSPRYKVTKRGQDVALRCDPISGHVSLYWYRQALGQGPEFLTYFNYEAQQDKSGLPNDRFSAERPEGSISTLTIQRTEQRDSAMYRCASSLAFTGERETQYFGPGTRLLVL.

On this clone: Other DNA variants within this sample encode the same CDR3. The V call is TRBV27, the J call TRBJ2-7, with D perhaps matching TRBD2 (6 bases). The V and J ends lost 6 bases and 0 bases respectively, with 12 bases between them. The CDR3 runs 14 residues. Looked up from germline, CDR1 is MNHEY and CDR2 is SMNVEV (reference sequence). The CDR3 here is CASRPGLASYEQYF. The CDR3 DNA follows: TGTGCCAGCAGGCCGGGACTGGCCTCCTACGAGCAGTACTTC.

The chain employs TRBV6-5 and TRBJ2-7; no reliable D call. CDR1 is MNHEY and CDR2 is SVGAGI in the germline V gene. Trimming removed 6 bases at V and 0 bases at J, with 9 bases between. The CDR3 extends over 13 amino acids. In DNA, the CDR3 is TGTGCCAGCAGCCCGGACGACTCCTACGAGCAGTACTTC. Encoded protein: CASSPDDSYEQYF.

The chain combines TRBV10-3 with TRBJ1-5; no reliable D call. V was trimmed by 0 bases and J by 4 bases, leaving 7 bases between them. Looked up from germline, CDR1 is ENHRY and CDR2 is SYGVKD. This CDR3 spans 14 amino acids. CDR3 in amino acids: CAISESRINQPQHF. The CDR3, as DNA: TGTGCCATCAGTGAGTCAAGGATAAATCAGCCCCAGCATTTT.

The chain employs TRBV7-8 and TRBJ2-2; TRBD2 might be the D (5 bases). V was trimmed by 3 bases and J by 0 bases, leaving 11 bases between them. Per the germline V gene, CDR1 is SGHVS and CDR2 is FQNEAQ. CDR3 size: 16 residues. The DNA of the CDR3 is TGTGCCAGCAGCTTGGGAGCGGATTCGAACACCGGGGAGCTGTTTTTT. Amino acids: CASSLGADSNTGELFF.

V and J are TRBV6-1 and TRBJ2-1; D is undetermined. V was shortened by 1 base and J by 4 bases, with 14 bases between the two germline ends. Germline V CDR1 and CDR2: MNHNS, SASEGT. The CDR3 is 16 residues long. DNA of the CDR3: TGTGCCAGCAGTGAAGTCAAACGGCGCCAGTACAATGAGCAGTTCTTC. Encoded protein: CASSEVKRRQYNEQFF.

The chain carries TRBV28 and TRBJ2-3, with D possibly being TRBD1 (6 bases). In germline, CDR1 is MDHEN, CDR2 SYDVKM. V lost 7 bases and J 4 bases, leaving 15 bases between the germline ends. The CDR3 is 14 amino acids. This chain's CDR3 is CASTPTGLADTQYF. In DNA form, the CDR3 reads TGTGCCAGCACGCCTACAGGGTTGGCAGATACGCAGTATTTT.

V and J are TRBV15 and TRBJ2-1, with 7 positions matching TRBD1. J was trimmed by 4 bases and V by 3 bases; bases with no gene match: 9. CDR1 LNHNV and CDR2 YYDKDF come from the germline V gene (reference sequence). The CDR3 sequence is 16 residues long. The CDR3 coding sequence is TGTGCCACCAGCAGCGCCCTCGGGACAGCATACAATGAGCAGTTCTTC. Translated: CATSSALGTAYNEQFF.

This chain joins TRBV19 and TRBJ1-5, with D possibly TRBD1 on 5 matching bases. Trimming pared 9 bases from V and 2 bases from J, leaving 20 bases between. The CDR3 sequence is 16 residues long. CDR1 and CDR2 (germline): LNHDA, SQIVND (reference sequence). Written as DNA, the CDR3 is TGTGCCAGGGAGAAGCCAGGGTGTTGGGGCAATCAGCCCCAGCATTTT. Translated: CAREKPGCWGNQPQHF.

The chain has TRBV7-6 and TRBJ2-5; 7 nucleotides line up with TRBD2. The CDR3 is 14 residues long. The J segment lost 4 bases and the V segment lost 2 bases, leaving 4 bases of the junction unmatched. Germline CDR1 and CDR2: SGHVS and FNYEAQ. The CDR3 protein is CASSLWDYSETQYF. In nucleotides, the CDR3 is TGTGCCAGCAGCTTATGGGACTATTCAGAGACCCAGTACTTC.

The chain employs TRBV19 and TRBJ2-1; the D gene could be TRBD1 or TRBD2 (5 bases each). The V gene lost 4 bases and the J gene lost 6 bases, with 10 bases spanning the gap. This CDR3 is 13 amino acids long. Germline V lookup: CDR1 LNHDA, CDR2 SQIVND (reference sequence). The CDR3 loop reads CASSTWDGNEQFF. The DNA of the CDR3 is TGTGCCAGTAGTACTTGGGACGGCAATGAGCAGTTCTTC.

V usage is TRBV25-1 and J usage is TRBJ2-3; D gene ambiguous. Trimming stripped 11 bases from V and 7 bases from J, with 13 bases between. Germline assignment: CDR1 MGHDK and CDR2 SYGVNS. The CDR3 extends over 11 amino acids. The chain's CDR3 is CALIDGNTQYF. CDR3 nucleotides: TGTGCCCTAATCGACGGTAATACGCAGTATTTT. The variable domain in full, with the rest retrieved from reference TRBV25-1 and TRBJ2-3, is EADIYQTPRYLVIGTGKKITLECSQTMGHDKMYWYQQDPGMELHLIHYSYGVNSTEKGDLSSESTVSRIRTEHFPLTLESARPSHTSQYLCALIDGNTQYFGPGTRLTVL.

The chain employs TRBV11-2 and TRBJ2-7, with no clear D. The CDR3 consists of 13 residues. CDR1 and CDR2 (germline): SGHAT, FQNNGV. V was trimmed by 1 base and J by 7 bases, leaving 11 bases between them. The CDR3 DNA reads TGTGCCAGCAGCTTAGGGTCCGCTTTAGAGCAGTACTTC. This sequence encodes CASSLGSALEQYF.

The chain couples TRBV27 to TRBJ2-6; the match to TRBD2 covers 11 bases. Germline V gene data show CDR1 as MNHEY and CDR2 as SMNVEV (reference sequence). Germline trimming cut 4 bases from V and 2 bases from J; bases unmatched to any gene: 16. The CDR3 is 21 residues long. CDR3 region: CASSSSSSSLAGETGANVLTF. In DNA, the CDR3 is TGTGCCAGCAGTTCCTCCTCCTCCTCACTAGCGGGAGAAACTGGGGCCAACGTCCTGACTTTC.

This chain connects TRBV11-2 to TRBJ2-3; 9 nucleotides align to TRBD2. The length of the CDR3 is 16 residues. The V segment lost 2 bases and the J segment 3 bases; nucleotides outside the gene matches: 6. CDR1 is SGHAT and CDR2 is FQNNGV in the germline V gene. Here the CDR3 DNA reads TGTGCCAGCAGCTTAATAGCGGGAGCAAAAACAGATACGCAGTATTTT. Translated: CASSLIAGAKTDTQYF.

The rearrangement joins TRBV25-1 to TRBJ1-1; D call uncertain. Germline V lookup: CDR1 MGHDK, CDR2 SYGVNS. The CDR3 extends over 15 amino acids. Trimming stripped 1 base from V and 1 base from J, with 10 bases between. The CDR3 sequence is CASSELPGTNTEAFF. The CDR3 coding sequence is TGTGCCAGCAGTGAATTGCCAGGTACGAACACTGAAGCTTTCTTT.

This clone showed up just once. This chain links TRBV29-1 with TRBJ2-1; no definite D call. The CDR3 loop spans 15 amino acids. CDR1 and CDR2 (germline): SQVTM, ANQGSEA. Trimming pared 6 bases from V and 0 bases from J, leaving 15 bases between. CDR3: CSVELVQVSYNEQFF. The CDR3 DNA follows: TGCAGCGTGGAGCTGGTGCAGGTCTCCTACAATGAGCAGTTCTTC.

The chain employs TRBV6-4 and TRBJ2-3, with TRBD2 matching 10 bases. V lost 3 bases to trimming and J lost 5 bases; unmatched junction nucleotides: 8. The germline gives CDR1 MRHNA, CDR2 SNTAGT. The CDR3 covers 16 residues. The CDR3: CASSDRAGGPGDTQYF. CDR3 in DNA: TGTGCCAGCAGTGATAGAGCGGGAGGGCCCGGAGATACGCAGTATTTT.

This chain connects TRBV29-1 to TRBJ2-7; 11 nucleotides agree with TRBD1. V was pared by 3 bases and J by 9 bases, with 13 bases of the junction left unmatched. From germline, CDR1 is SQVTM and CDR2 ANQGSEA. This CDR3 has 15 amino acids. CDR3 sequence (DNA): TGCAGCGTTGAGGAACCGGGACAGGGGGTTCTACGGCAGTACTTC. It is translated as CSVEEPGQGVLRQYF.